These T cell receptor beta chains were read from a single sample in a study of blood T cell repertoires in COVID-19. Profiled with immunoSEQ multiplex PCR; TCRdb holds only in-frame clones, not every one. The table lists tens of thousands of clones, 90% of them singletons. What was sequenced was peripheral blood. All receptors derive from a man aged 50 to 59 with active COVID-19. Each CDR3 is given with its conserved first and last residue. A D gene is named only where the DNA matches it firmly. A clone size is listed for some rows: how often the clone was seen (once, few, many), or a class if it is expanded.

V	J	D	size	DNA	CDR3
TRBV3-1/TRBV3-2	TRBJ2-2	TRBD2	NA	TGTGCCAGCAGCTCCGGGACTAGCGATGCCGGGGAGCTGTTTTTT	CASSSGTSDAGELFF
TRBV19	TRBJ1-5	NA	NA	TGTGCCAGTGGACCTCAGACTACTAGCAATCAGCCCCAGCATTTT	CASGPQTTSNQPQHF
TRBV5-7	TRBJ1-1	TRBD1	once	TGTGCCAGCAGCGCAGGGGACAGCCCAAGGATGAACACTGAAGCTTTCTTT	CASSAGDSPRMNTEAFF
TRBV5-6	TRBJ2-6	NA	NA	TGTGCCAGCAGGGAACTCGGGGGGCCTGGGGCCAACGTCCTGACTTTC	CASRELGGPGANVLTF
TRBV5-1	TRBJ2-1	TRBD2	NA	TGCGCCAGCAGCTTGGTGGGGGGGTCCTACAATGAGCAGTTCTTC	CASSLVGGSYNEQFF
TRBV18	TRBJ1-1	NA	once	TGTGCCAGCTCACCACTCGCGACAATAGGAGCGGGCACTGAAGCTTTCTTT	CASSPLATIGAGTEAFF
TRBV3-1/TRBV3-2	TRBJ1-5	NA	NA	TGTGCCAGCAGCACTCGGGTTTGCAATCAGCCCCAGCATTTT	CASSTRVCNQPQHF
TRBV18	TRBJ1-1	TRBD1	NA	TGTGCCAGCTCACCACGGGACAGCCGACTAATGAACACTGAAGCTTTCTTT	CASSPRDSRLMNTEAFF
TRBV6-6	TRBJ2-2	TRBD2	NA	TGTGCCAGCAGTCCCACCGGGACTAGCGGGGGGGCGAACACCGGGGAGCTGTTTTTT	CASSPTGTSGGANTGELFF
TRBV12-3/TRBV12-4	TRBJ1-3	NA	NA	TGTGCCAGCAGTTTCGAGGGAAACACCATATATTTT	CASSFEGNTIYF
TRBV20-1	TRBJ2-3	NA	NA	TGCAGTGCTAGTGAAGGGAGAGGAAGGGCAGATACGCAGTATTTT	CSASEGRGRADTQYF
TRBV6-4	TRBJ1-2	NA	NA	TGTGCCAGCAGTGACTCATCGGGAAGCTATGGCTACATCTTC	CASSDSSGSYGYIF
TRBV3-1/TRBV3-2	TRBJ2-1	TRBD1	NA	TGTGCCAGCAGCAACAGGGACAGCACCTCTAGGGCTGAGCAGTTCTTC	CASSNRDSTSRAEQFF
TRBV9	TRBJ1-1	TRBD1	once	TGTGCCAGCAGCGCTCGACAGGGAGGCACTGAAGCTTTCTTT	CASSARQGGTEAFF
TRBV7-2	TRBJ2-1	TRBD2	NA	TGTGCCAGCAGCTTTGGACTAGCGGAGTACAATGAGCAGTTCTTC	CASSFGLAEYNEQFF
TRBV30	TRBJ1-2	TRBD1	NA	TGTGCCTGGAGTCCAGGGACAGGGGAAGGTGGCTACACCTTC	CAWSPGTGEGGYTF
TRBV5-1	TRBJ1-6	NA	NA	TGCGCCAGCAGCCCGGGGACTGGTAATTCACCCCTCCACTTT	CASSPGTGNSPLHF
TRBV7-9	TRBJ1-1	TRBD1	NA	TGTGCCAGCAGCCCACGGAGACAGGGAGGAAGAGCTTTCTTT	CASSPRRQGGRAFF
TRBV27	TRBJ2-6	NA	NA	TGTGCCAGCAGTACCTACAGCTCTGGGGCCAACGTCCTGACTTTC	CASSTYSSGANVLTF
TRBV28	TRBJ1-5	NA	NA	TGTGCCAGCAGTTCCCGGGCGGGGGGCCCTAATATCCCCCAGCATTTT	CASSSRAGGPNIPQHF
TRBV19	TRBJ2-5	NA	NA	TGTGCCAGTAGTATTCACAGGAAAGAGACCCAGTACTTC	CASSIHRKETQYF
TRBV10-1	TRBJ2-3	TRBD1	NA	TGCGCCAGCAGTGGGGGACAGGGGGCCAACCCCTACAGAGATACGCAGTATTTT	CASSGGQGANPYRDTQYF
TRBV28	TRBJ2-7	NA	few	TGTGCCAGCAGTCGAGCTTCCGAAACAGGCCTGACCTACGAGCAGTACTTC	CASSRASETGLTYEQYF
TRBV2	TRBJ1-2	TRBD1	NA	TGTGCCAGGTCCAGGGGGGATTCCTATGGCTACACCTTC	CARSRGDSYGYTF
TRBV12-2	TRBJ1-5	NA	NA	TGTGCAAGTCGCTCTACCCATGGGGACAGGGCCGTCCCCAGCAATCAGCCCCAGCATTTT	CASRSTHGDRAVPSNQPQHF
TRBV3-1/TRBV3-2	TRBJ2-5	TRBD2	NA	TGTGCCAGCAGCCAAGATGGGCGGGGGGGACAAGAGACCCAGTACTTC	CASSQDGRGGQETQYF
TRBV5-1	TRBJ1-2	NA	NA	TGCGCCAGCAGCTTGGACAGAAACTATGGCTACACCTTC	CASSLDRNYGYTF
TRBV5-5	TRBJ1-4	NA	NA	TGTGCCACTAGGGGCGGACCGGCAACTAATGAAAAACTGTTTTTT	CATRGGPATNEKLFF
TRBV4-2	TRBJ1-1	TRBD1	NA	TGTGCCAGCAGCCAGGGGACAGCGAACACTGAAGCTTTCTTT	CASSQGTANTEAFF
TRBV6-1	TRBJ1-5	NA	NA	TGTGCCAGCAGTGAAATAGGGACATCAAATCAGCCCCAGCATTTT	CASSEIGTSNQPQHF
TRBV7-9	TRBJ1-4	NA	NA	TGTGCCAGCAGCTCAAGCCGGGCTTTGGGCGGAGGGGAAAAACTGTTTTTT	CASSSSRALGGGEKLFF
TRBV6-4	TRBJ2-7	NA	NA	TGTGCCAGCAGGAGTCTCAAACAGGGATCCCACGAGCAGTACTTC	CASRSLKQGSHEQYF
TRBV7-9	TRBJ2-3	NA	NA	TGTGCCAGCACCCGCGGGATCGGCGCGCCGACAGATACGCAGTATTTT	CASTRGIGAPTDTQYF
TRBV19	TRBJ1-4	NA	NA	TGTGCCAGTAGTTCGGGGAGACTCCTTAATGAAAAACTGTTTTTT	CASSSGRLLNEKLFF
TRBV7-3	TRBJ2-3	TRBD2	NA	TGTGCCAGCAGCTTATCTCCCACGGGGGGGCGTTCTCAGACGCAGTATTTT	CASSLSPTGGRSQTQYF
TRBV27	TRBJ1-4	TRBD1	NA	TGTGCCAGCAGGCCGTCTGTACAGGGGGCTCATGAAAAACTGTTTTTT	CASRPSVQGAHEKLFF
TRBV7-9	TRBJ1-4	NA	NA	TGTGCCAGCAGCTTAGGGGGCGGAAATAATGAAAAACTGTTTTTT	CASSLGGGNNEKLFF
TRBV6-5	TRBJ2-5	TRBD1	NA	TGTGCCAGCCGGCGGTTGGACAGGGGCCAAGAGACCCAGTACTTC	CASRRLDRGQETQYF
TRBV10-3	TRBJ2-1	TRBD2	NA	TGTGCCATCAGTGGCTCTAGCGGGGGGTTCAATGAGCAGTTCTTC	CAISGSSGGFNEQFF
TRBV6-6	TRBJ1-4	NA	NA	TGTGCCAGCAGTCTGGCAGATAATGAAAAACTGTTTTTT	CASSLADNEKLFF
TRBV6-2/TRBV6-3	TRBJ1-2	NA	NA	TGTGCCAGCAGTCCGGACAGCAACTATGGCTACACCTTC	CASSPDSNYGYTF
TRBV4-2	TRBJ2-3	NA	NA	TGTGCCAGCAGCCAAGAGGGGACTAGGGGGCCGGATACGCAGTATTTT	CASSQEGTRGPDTQYF
TRBV19	TRBJ1-1	TRBD1	NA	TGTGCCAGTAGCCGGGACAGGGGCGAAGCTTTCTTT	CASSRDRGEAFF
TRBV4-2	TRBJ2-1	TRBD2	NA	TGTGCCAGCAGCCAAGGGACTAGCGGGGGTGAAAATGAGCAGTTCTTC	CASSQGTSGGENEQFF
TRBV19	TRBJ1-5	NA	NA	TGTGCCAGTAGTGCCTTAACAGGGAAGCCCCAGCATTTT	CASSALTGKPQHF
TRBV2	TRBJ1-3	TRBD1	NA	TGTGCCAGCAGTGACCGCCAGGGGGCCTCTGGAAACACCATATATTTT	CASSDRQGASGNTIYF
TRBV27	TRBJ1-6	NA	once	TGTGCCAGCAGGGCGACAGTGGGGAATAATTCACCCCTCCACTTT	CASRATVGNNSPLHF
TRBV5-4	TRBJ1-2	TRBD1	NA	TGTGCCAGCCTAGACAGGGACACTCTCAACTATGGCTACACCTTC	CASLDRDTLNYGYTF
TRBV5-5	TRBJ2-7	NA	NA	TGTGCCAGCAGCTTGGGACACCGCTACGAGCAGTACTTC	CASSLGHRYEQYF
TRBV7-2	TRBJ1-1	TRBD1	NA	TGTGCCAGCAGCACGAGAGGGGGCATGGACACTGAAGCTTTCTTT	CASSTRGGMDTEAFF
TRBV5-6	TRBJ2-3	TRBD2	NA	TGTGCCAGCAGCGTACCGGGACTAGCGGGGGGGTTAGCCACAGATACGCAGTATTTT	CASSVPGLAGGLATDTQYF
TRBV6-2/TRBV6-3	TRBJ2-7	TRBD2	NA	TGTGCCAGCAGTTACCACGGGACTAATTCCTACGAGCAGTACTTC	CASSYHGTNSYEQYF
TRBV7-2	TRBJ1-5	NA	NA	TGTGCCAGCAGTTCGCAGACAGATCAGCCCCAGCATTTT	CASSSQTDQPQHF
TRBV7-9	TRBJ1-1	TRBD1	NA	TGTGCCAGCAGCCGACAAACAGGGGCTAGGAACACTGAAGCTTTCTTT	CASSRQTGARNTEAFF
TRBV30	TRBJ1-6	NA	NA	TGTGCCTGGAGTGCAGGGGCCGATTCACCCCTCCACTTT	CAWSAGADSPLHF
TRBV4-2	TRBJ2-5	NA	NA	TGTGCCAGCAGCCGAGGGACATCTAAAGCGGAGACCCAGTACTTC	CASSRGTSKAETQYF
TRBV5-1	TRBJ1-1	NA	NA	TGCGCCAGCAGCTTGGCCGGATTGGAGCGGGGTGAAGCTTTCTTT	CASSLAGLERGEAFF
TRBV10-3	TRBJ2-5	NA	NA	TGTGCCATCAGAGAAACCTCGGGGTCCAAAGAGACCCAGTACTTC	CAIRETSGSKETQYF
TRBV7-9	TRBJ1-1	NA	NA	TGTGCCAGCAGCCCAAATGAGGGGGTTGGGACTGAAGCTTTCTTT	CASSPNEGVGTEAFF
TRBV7-6	TRBJ1-1	NA	NA	TGTGCCACATTCCCAGGGTCGACGAACACTGAAGCTTTCTTT	CATFPGSTNTEAFF